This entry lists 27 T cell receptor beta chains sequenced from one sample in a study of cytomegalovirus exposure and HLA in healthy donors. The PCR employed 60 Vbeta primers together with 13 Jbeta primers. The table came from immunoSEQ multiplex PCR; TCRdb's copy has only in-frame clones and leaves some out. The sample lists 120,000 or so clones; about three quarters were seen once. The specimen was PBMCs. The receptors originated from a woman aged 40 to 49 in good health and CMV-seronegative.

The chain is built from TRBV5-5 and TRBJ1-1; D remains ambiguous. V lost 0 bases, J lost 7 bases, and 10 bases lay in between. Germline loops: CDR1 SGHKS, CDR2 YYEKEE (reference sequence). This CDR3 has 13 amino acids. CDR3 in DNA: TGTGCCAGCAGCTTGGGCGGGATCGGTGAAGCTTTCTTT. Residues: CASSLGGIGEAFF.

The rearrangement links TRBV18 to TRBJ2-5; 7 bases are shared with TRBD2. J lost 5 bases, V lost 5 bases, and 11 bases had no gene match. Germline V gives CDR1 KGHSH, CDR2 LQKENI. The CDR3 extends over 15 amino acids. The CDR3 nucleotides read TGTGCCAGCTCAAGAGGCGGGACTACCCTTGAGACCCAGTACTTC. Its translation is CASSRGGTTLETQYF.

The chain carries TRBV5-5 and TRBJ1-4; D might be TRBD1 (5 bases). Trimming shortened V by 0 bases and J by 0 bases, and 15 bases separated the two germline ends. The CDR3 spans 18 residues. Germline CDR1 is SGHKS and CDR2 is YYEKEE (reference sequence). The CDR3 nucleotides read TGTGCCAGCAGCTTGGCGAACCTGGGGCCTGCAACTAATGAAAAACTGTTTTTT. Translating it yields CASSLANLGPATNEKLFF.

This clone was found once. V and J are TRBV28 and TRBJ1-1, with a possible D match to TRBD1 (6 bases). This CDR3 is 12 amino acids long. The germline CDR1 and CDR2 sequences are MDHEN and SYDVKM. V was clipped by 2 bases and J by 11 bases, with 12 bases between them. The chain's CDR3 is CASSLPYRDAFF. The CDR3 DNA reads TGTGCCAGCAGTTTACCGTACAGGGATGCTTTCTTT.

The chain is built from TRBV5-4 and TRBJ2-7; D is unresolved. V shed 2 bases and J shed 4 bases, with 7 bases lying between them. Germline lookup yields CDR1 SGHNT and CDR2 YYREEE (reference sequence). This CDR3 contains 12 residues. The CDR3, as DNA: TGTGCCAGCAGCTTTGGTCTATACGAGCAGTACTTC. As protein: CASSFGLYEQYF.

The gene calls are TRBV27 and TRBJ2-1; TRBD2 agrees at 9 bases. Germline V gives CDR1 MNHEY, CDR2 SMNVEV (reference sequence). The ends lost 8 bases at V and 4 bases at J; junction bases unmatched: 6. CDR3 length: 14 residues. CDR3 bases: TGTGCCAGCTCCTCTGGACTAGCGTACAATGAGCAGTTCTTC. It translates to CASSSGLAYNEQFF.

CDR3 coding DNA: TGTGCCATCAGAGGGGCCTCCTTTGGCTATGGCTACACCTTC. This translates into CAIRGASFGYGYTF. The rearrangement links TRBV10-3 to TRBJ1-2; D is perhaps TRBD1 (5 bases). There are 14 residues in the CDR3. Germline loops: CDR1 ENHRY, CDR2 SYGVKD. The V and J ends lost 6 bases and 4 bases respectively, with 15 bases between them.

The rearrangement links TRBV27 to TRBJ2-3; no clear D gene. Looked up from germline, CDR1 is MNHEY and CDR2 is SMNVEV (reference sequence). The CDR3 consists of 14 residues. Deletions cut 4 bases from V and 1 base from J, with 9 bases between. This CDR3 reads CASSSLLGTDTQYF. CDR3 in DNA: TGTGCCAGCAGTTCTCTATTGGGCACAGATACGCAGTATTTT.

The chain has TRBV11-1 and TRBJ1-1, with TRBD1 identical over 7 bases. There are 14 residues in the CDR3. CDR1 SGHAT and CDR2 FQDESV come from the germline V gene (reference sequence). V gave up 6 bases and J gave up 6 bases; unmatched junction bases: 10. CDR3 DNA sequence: TGTGCCAGCAGACACAGACAGGGAAACGCTGAAGCTTTCTTT. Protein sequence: CASRHRQGNAEAFF.

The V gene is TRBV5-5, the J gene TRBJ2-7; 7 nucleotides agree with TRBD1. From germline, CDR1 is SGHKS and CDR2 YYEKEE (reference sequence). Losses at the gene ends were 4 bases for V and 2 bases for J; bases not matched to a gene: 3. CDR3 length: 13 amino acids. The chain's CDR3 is CASSRQGTYEQYF. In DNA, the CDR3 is TGTGCCAGCAGCCGACAGGGAACCTACGAGCAGTACTTC.

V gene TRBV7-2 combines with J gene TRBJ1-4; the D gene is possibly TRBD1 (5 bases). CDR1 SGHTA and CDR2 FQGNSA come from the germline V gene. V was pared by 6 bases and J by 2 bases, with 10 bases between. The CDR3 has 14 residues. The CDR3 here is CASRPAGTNEKLFF. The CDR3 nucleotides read TGTGCCAGCAGACCCGCAGGGACTAATGAAAAACTGTTTTTT.

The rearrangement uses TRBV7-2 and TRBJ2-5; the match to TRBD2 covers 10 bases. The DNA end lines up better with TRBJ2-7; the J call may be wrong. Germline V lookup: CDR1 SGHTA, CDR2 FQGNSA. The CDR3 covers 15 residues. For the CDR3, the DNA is TGTGCCAGCAGCTTAGGAGCGGGAGGGGGCTACGAGCAGTACTTC. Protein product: CASSLGAGGGYEQYF.

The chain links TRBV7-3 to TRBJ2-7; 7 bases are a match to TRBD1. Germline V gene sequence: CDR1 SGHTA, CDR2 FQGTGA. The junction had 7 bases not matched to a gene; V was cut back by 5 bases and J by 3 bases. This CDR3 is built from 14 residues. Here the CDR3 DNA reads TGTGCCAGCAGCCCTCCGGGACAGCTCTACGAGCAGTACTTC. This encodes CASSPPGQLYEQYF.

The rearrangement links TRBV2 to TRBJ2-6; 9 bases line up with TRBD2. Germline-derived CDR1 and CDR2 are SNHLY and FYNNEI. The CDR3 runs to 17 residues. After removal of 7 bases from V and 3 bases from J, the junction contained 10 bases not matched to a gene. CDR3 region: CASTQQAGGLGANVLTF. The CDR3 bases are TGTGCCAGCACTCAGCAGGCGGGAGGGCTTGGGGCCAACGTCCTGACTTTC.

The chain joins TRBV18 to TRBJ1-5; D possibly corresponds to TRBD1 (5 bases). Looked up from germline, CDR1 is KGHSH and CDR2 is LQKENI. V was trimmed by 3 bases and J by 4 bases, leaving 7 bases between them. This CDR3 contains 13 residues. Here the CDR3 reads CASSPRQNQPQHF. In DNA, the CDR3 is TGTGCCAGCTCACCCCGACAGAATCAGCCCCAGCATTTT.

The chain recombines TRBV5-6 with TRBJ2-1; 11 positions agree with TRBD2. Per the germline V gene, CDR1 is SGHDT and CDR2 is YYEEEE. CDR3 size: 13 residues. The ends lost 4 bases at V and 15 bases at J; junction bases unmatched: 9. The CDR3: CASSASSGRSRFF. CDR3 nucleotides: TGTGCCAGCAGCGCTTCTAGCGGGAGGTCTCGGTTCTTC.

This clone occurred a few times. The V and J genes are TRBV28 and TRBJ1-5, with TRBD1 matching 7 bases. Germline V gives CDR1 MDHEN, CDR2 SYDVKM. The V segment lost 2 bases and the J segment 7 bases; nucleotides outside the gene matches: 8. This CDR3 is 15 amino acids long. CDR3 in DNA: TGTGCCAGCAGTTTACGAGACAGGGTTGGGCAGCCCCAGCATTTT. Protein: CASSLRDRVGQPQHF.

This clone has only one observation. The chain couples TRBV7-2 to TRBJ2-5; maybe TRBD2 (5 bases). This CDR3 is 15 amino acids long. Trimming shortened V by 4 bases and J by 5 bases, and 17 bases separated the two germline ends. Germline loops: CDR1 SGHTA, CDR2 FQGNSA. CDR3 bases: TGTGCCAGCAGCTCCCGGACCACAAGAGGGGAGACCCAGTACTTC. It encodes CASSSRTTRGETQYF.

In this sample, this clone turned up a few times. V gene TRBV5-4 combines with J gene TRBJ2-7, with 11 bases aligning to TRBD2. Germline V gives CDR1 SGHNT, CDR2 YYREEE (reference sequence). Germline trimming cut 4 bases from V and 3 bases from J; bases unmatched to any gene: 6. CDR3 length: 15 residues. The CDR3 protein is CASSRTGTSGYEQYF. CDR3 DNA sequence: TGTGCCAGCAGCCGCACCGGGACTAGCGGCTACGAGCAGTACTTC.

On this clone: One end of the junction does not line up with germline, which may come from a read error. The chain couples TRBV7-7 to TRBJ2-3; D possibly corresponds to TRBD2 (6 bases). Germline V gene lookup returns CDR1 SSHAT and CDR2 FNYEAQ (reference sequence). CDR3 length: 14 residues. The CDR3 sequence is CASSLVGGTFTQYF. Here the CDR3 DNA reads TGTGCTAGCAGCTTAGTGGGCGGGACCTTTACGCAGTATTTT.

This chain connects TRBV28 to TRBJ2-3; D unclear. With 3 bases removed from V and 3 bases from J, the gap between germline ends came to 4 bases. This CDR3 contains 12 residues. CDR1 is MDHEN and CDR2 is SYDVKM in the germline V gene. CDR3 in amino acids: CASSLRTDTQYF. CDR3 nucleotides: TGTGCCAGCAGTTTGCGGACAGATACGCAGTATTTT.

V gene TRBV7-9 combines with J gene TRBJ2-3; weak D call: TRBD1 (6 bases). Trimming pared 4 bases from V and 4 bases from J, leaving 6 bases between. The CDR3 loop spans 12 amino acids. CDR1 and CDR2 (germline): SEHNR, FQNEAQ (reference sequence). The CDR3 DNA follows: TGTGCCAGCAGCTACAGGGCAGATACGCAGTATTTT. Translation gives CASSYRADTQYF. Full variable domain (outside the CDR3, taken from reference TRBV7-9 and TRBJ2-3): DTGVSQNPRHKITKRGQNVTFRCDPISEHNRLYWYRQTLGQGPEFLTYFQNEAQLEKSRLLSDRFSAERPKGSFSTLEIQRTEQGDSAMYLCASSYRADTQYFGPGTRLTVL.

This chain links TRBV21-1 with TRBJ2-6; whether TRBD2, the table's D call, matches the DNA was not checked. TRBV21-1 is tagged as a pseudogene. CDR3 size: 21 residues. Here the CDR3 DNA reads TGTGCCAGCAGCAGTTTGGCCCGGACTAGCGGGAGAAGCTCTGGGGCCAACGGCCTGACTTTC. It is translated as CASSSLARTSGRSSGANGLTF.

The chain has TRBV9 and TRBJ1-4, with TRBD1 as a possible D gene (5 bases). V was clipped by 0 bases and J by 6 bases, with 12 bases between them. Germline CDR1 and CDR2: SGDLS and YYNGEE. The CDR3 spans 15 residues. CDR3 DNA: TGTGCCAGCAGCGTAGCGGGCAGGGAGGATGAAAAACTGTTTTTT. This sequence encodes CASSVAGREDEKLFF.

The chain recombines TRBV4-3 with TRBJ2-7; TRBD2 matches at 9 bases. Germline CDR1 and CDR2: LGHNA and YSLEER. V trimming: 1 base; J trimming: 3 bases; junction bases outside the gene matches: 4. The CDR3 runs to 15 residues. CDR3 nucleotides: TGCGCCAGCAGCCAAGGACTAGCGGCATTCTACGAGCAGTACTTC. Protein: CASSQGLAAFYEQYF.

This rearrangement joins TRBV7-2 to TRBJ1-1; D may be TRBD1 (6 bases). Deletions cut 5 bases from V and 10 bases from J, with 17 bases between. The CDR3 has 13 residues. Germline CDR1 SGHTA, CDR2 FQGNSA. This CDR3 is CASSALQGRVAFF. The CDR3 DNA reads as TGTGCCAGCAGCGCCCTACAGGGACGGGTAGCTTTCTTT.

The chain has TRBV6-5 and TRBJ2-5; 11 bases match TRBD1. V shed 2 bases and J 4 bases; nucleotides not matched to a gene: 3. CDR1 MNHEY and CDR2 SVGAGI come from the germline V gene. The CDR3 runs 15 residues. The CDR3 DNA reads TGTGCCAGCAGTTACGGGACAGGGGGTGGAGAGACCCAGTACTTC. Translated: CASSYGTGGGETQYF.